This T cell receptor (beta chain) was found in a study of cytomegalovirus exposure and HLA in healthy donors. Whole-study context: From HLA-typed donors, an early data release held about 85 million unique TCRs. Study-wide results and limits: V- and J-gene trimming of TCR beta was linked (in a later analysis) to a missense DCLRE1C variant.

V was clipped by 5 bases and J by 3 bases; unmatched bases: 11. The V gene's germline CDR1 is SGHTA and CDR2 FQGNSA. The CDR3 consists of 17 residues. A note on this clone: Its antigen is currently unknown.

Primers for the PCR totalled 60 Vbeta and 13 Jbeta. Clones were sequenced by immunoSEQ multiplex PCR, and TCRdb holds only the in-frame ones, with some missing. The sample lists more than 150,000 clones; roughly 80% were seen once. The sequencing sample was made of PBMCs. The origin of this receptor is a man in his fifties or sixties in good health and CMV-seronegative. The rearrangement uses TRBV7-2 and TRBJ2-3; 10 bases align to TRBD1. DNA of the CDR3: TGTGCCAGCAGCATCCGGGGACAGGGGAGTGTTACAGATACGCAGTATTTT. Protein product: CASSIRGQGSVTDTQYF.